The entry below describes one T cell receptor beta chain. The sample is drawn from a study of blood T cell repertoires in COVID-19. Per the germline V gene, CDR1 is SGHRS and CDR2 is YFSETQ. The CDR3 has 14 amino acids. J gave up 4 bases and V 5 bases, and 8 bases lay outside the gene matches. The data were produced by immunoSEQ multiplex PCR, yet TCRdb's version contains in-frame clones alone and is incomplete. The table includes 42,000 or so clones, around three quarters detected once. This chain joins TRBV5-1 and TRBJ1-1, with 7 nucleotides matching TRBD1. The sample was peripheral blood. The receptor comes from an elderly man with acute or convalescent COVID-19. The chain's CDR3 is CASSRQGKGTEAFF. The CDR3, as DNA: TGCGCCAGCAGTCGACAGGGAAAGGGCACTGAAGCTTTCTTT.